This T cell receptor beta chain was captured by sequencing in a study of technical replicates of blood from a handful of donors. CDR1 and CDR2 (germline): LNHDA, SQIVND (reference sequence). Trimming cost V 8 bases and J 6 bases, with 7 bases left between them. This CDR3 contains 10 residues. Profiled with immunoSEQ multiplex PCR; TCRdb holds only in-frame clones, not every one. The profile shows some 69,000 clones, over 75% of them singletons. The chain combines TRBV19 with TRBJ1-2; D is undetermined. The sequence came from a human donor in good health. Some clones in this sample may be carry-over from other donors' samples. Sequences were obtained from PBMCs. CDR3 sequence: CASFGDGYTF. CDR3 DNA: TGTGCCAGTTTCGGGGATGGCTACACCTTC.